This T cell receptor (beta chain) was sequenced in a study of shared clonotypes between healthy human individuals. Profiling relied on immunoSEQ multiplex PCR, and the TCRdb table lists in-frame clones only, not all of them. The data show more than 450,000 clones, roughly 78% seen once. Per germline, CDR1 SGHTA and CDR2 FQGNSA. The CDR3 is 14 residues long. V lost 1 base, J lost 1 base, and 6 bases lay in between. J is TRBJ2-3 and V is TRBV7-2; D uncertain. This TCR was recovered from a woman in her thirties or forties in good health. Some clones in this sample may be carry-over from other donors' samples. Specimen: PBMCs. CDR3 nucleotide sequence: TGTGCCAGCAGCTTAGTATCTGGCACAGATACGCAGTATTTT. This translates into CASSLVSGTDTQYF.